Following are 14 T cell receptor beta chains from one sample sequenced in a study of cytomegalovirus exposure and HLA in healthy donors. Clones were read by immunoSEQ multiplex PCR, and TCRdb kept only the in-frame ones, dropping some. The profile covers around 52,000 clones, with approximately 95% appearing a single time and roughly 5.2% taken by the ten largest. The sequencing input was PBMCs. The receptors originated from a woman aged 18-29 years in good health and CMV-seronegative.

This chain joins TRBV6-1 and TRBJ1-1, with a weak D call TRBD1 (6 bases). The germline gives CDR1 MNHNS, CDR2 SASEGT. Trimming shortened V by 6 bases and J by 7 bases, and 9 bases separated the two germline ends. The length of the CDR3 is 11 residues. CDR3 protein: CASRIGGEAFF. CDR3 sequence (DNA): TGTGCCAGCAGGATAGGGGGTGAAGCTTTCTTT.

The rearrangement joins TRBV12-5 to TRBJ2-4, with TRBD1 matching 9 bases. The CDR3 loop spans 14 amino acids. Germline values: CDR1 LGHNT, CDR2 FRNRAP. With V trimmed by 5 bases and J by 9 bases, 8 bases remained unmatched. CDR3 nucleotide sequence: TGTGCTAGTGGTCCGGGACAGGGCGCAGGCATTCAGTACTTC. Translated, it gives CASGPGQGAGIQYF. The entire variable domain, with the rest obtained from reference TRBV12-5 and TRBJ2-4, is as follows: DARVTQTPRHKVTEMGQEVTMRCQPILGHNTVFWYRQTMMQGLELLAYFRNRAPLDDSGMPKDRFSAEMPDATLATLKIQPSEPRDSAVYFCASGPGQGAGIQYFGAGTRLSVL.

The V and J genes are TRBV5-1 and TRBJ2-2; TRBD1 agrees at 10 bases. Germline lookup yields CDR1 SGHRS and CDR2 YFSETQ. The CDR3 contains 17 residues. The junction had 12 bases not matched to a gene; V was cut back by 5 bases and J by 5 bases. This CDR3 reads CASSSRRTGGSTGELFF. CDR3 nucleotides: TGCGCCAGCAGTTCCCGCAGGACAGGGGGTAGTACCGGGGAGCTGTTTTTT.

The CDR3 sequence: CASRSLTEAFF. Here the CDR3 DNA reads TGTGCCAGTAGATCCTTGACTGAAGCTTTCTTT. The V call is TRBV19, the J call TRBJ1-1; D gene ambiguous. The CDR3 loop spans 11 amino acids. V was cut by 6 bases and J by 5 bases, with 7 bases left in between. Germline values: CDR1 LNHDA, CDR2 SQIVND (reference sequence).

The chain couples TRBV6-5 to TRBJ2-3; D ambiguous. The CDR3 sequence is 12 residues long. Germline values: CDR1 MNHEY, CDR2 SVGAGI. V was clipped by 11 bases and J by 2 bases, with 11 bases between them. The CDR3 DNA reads TGTGCCTCTAGGCGATACACAGATACGCAGTATTTT. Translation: CASRRYTDTQYF.

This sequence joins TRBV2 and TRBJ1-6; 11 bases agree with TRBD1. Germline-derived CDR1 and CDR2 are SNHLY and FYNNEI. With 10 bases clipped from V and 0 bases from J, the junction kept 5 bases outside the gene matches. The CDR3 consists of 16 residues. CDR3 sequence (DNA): TGTGCCACCTGGACAGGGGGCAACTCCTATAATTCACCCCTCCACTTT. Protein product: CATWTGGNSYNSPLHF.

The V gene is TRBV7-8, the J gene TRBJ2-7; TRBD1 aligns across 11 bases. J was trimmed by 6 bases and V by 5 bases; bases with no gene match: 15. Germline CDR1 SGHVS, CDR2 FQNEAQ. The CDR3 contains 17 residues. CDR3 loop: CASSPFPGQGAFCEQYF. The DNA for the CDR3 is TGTGCCAGCAGCCCATTTCCAGGACAGGGGGCTTTCTGCGAGCAGTACTTC.

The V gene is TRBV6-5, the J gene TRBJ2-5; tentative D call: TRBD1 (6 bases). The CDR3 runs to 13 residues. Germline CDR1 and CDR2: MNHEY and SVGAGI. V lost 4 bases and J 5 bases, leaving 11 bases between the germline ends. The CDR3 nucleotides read TGTGCCAGCAGTTCTACAGGGATTGAGACCCAGTACTTC. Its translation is CASSSTGIETQYF.

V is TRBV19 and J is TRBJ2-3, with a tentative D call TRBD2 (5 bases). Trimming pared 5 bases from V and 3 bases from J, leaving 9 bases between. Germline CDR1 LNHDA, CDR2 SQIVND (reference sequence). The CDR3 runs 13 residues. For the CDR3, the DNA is TGTGCCAGTAGTGTGGGAGAAACAGATACGCAGTATTTT. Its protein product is CASSVGETDTQYF.

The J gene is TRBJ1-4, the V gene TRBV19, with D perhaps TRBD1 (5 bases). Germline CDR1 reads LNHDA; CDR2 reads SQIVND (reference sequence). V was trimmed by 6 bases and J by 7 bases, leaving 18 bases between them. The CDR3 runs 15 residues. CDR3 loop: CASSGGVLPPEKLFF. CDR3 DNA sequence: TGTGCCAGTAGCGGGGGGGTTCTACCGCCTGAAAAACTGTTTTTT.

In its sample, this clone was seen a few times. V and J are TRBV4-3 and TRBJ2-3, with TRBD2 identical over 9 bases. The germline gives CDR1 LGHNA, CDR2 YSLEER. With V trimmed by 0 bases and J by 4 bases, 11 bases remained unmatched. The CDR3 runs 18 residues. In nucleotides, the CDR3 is TGCGCCAGCAGCCAAGAGGTCGGGGGCGGGAGGGGTGCAGATACGCAGTATTTT. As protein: CASSQEVGGGRGADTQYF.

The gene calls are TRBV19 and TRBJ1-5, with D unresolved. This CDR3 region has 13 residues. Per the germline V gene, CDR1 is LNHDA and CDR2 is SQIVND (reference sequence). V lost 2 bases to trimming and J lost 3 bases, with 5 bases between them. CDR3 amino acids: CASSIILNQPQHF. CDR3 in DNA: TGTGCCAGTAGTATAATCCTCAATCAGCCCCAGCATTTT.

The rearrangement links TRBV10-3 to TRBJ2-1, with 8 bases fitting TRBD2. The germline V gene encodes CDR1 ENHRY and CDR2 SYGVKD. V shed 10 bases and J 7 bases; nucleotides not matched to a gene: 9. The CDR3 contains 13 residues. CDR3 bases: TGTGCCACAGCGGGGGCCGGGATTAATGAGCAGTTCTTC. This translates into CATAGAGINEQFF.

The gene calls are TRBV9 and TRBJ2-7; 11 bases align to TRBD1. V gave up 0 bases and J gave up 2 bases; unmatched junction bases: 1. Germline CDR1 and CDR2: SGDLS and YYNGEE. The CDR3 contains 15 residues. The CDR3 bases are TGTGCCAGCAGCGTAGGGACAGGGGGCGCCTACGAGCAGTACTTC. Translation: CASSVGTGGAYEQYF.